The 5 T cell receptor beta chains presented below share a single source sample, sequenced in a study of shared clonotypes between healthy human individuals. Profiling relied on immunoSEQ multiplex PCR, and the TCRdb table lists in-frame clones only, not all of them. In the table there are roughly 680,000 clones, roughly two thirds of which are singletons. Sequencing was carried out using memory CD4+ T cells sorted from blood. Subset denoted: CD45RA-negative fraction. The origin of the receptors is a woman in her twenties or thirties in good health.

The CDR3 DNA sequence: TGTGCCAGTAGTAGGTCCTTCAATCAGCCCCAGCATTTT. Amino acid sequence: CASSRSFNQPQHF. The chain has TRBV19 and TRBJ1-5; no firm D call. This CDR3 region has 13 residues. CDR1 and CDR2 (germline): LNHDA, SQIVND (reference sequence). Trimming left V 4 bases short and J 3 bases short, with 7 bases between.

The rearrangement joins TRBV19 to TRBJ2-3; TRBD1 is a possible D gene (6 bases). The length of the CDR3 is 16 residues. The ends were cut back, 1 base at V and 1 base at J, with 12 bases in the middle. In germline, CDR1 is LNHDA, CDR2 SQIVND (reference sequence). CDR3 coding DNA: TGTGCCAGTAGTATAGCGGAGACAGGACGCACAGATACGCAGTATTTT. Protein: CASSIAETGRTDTQYF.

This clone was counted a few times. The chain has TRBV6-1 and TRBJ1-1; the D gene is possibly TRBD1 (5 bases). V lost 6 bases to trimming and J lost 4 bases, with 9 bases between them. In germline, CDR1 is MNHNS, CDR2 SASEGT. The CDR3 has 12 amino acids. CDR3 nucleotide sequence: TGTGCCAGCAGGCAGGGCTCCACTGAAGCTTTCTTT. It encodes CASRQGSTEAFF.

The V gene is TRBV19, the J gene TRBJ1-3, with a tentative D call TRBD1 (6 bases). The ends were cut back, 7 bases at V and 0 bases at J, with 16 bases in the middle. Germline V gives CDR1 LNHDA, CDR2 SQIVND (reference sequence). The CDR3 is 16 amino acids. The CDR3 DNA sequence: TGTGCCAGTAAACAGCCAGGGGCCAACTCTGGAAACACCATATATTTT. Protein: CASKQPGANSGNTIYF.

The chain employs TRBV6-6 and TRBJ2-7; the D gene is possibly TRBD2 (6 bases). V lost 6 bases to trimming and J lost 3 bases, with 21 bases between them. The CDR3 has 16 residues. CDR1 is MNHNY and CDR2 is SVGAGI in the germline V gene (reference sequence). The DNA for the CDR3 is TGTGCCAGCAGACCGGTCAGCGGGTATGGCAACTACGAGCAGTACTTC. Its translation: CASRPVSGYGNYEQYF.